This T cell receptor beta chain was documented in a study of read filtering for tumor transcriptome and immune sequencing. The CDR3 length is 14 residues. Germline CDR1 reads MNHNY; CDR2 reads SVGAGI (reference sequence). Trimming shortened V by 5 bases and J by 2 bases, and 13 bases separated the two germline ends. This clonotype was seen repeatedly, ten times or more. The library was built from roughly 400 ng RNA with molecular barcoded adaptors for alpha/delta and beta/gamma chains. TCRdb redid the calling of the reads with MiXCR, one entry per CDR3 protein. The sample includes tens of thousands of distinct CDR3 sequences, under 20% seen only once; the top ten take 11% to 15%.

The sequence was obtained from a donor over 35 with multiple myeloma. The sequenced sample consisted of a population of CD138-negative cells sorted from bone marrow. The V and J genes are TRBV6-6 and TRBJ2-7; D might be TRBD1 (6 bases). CDR3 nucleotide sequence: TGTGCCAGCAGTCCCAAAGGGGGAACCTACGAGCAGTACTTC. This codes for CASSPKGGTYEQYF.